This TCR beta chain was sequenced during a study of T cell repertoires in cytomegalovirus infection (dated by TCRdb to between 2018 and 2021). About the study as a whole: Recently identified HLA-C-restricted CMV epitopes, whose presentation resists viral immunomodulation, were targeted by peptide stimulations together with well-studied HLA-B-restricted epitopes. Because public TCR beta signatures pointed to carriage of CMV infection together with the matching HLA type, the HLA type of each donor mattered for the analysis.

To note about this clonotype: It lacks a known antigen. No much larger clonotype is one base removed from it; base qualities were not supplied.

This sample's treatment or condition label indicates: in vitro stimulation with specific CMV peptide epitopes to enrich CMV-specific T cells. The study at large found these results: The ex vivo response was dominated by HLA-C-restricted CMV-specific TCR beta clonotypes, which also provided the single most frequent clonotype in two of eight donors. In both this cohort and an independent roughly 400-donor cohort, the cumulative frequency of public TCR beta family members distinguished carriers of CMV infection plus the relevant HLA type.

The germline V gene (reference sequence) yields PRHDT for CDR1 and FYEKMQ for CDR2. Trimming removed 5 bases from V and 4 bases from J, leaving 14 bases between the germline ends. From the cysteine up to the phenylalanine, the CDR3 has a length of 14 residues. Here the CDR3 DNA is all that survives: 42 bases in frame from base 1. The sequencer was an Illumina HiSeq 1500. TCRdb itself trimmed the public reads at Q25 with fastp, ran MiXCR and retained productive beta chains. Identical CDR3 protein sequences are pooled into one entry, listed with their most common genes and DNA. Present in this sample are about 920,000 distinct CDR3 sequences, roughly 31% of which were seen just once. 13% of the sample belongs to the ten largest clones.

The V and J segments used are TRBV13 and TRBJ1-1; a tentative D match to TRBD1 spans 5 bases. Sequenced here: cultured CD8+ T cells from PBMCs, sampled from culture after CMV antigen stimulation. This TCR came from a human donor in good health (CMV status not recorded). Some clones in this sample may be carry-over from other donors' samples. The CDR3 reads as follows: CASSLRWGGTEAFF. The nucleotides are TGTGCCAGCAGCCTTCGGTGGGGGGGCACTGAAGCTTTCTTT.